The subject of this entry is one T cell receptor (beta chain). These data belong to a study of blood T cell repertoires in COVID-19. Across the study: Whether acute or convalescent, the COVID-19 samples came from the United States, Italy and Spain. The cDNA or gDNA used as material had been derived from T cells, B-cell-depleted T cells, or PBMCs.

Trimming took 4 bases from V and 4 from J, leaving 17 bases between them. CDR3 length: 15 residues. CDR1 and CDR2 from the germline V gene are SQVTM and ANQGSEA. TCRdb's copy holds only in-frame clones and misses some; the assay was immunoSEQ multiplex PCR. The table shows over 200,000 clones, with almost 85% occurring only once. The chain carries TRBV29-1 and TRBJ1-5; D is ambiguous. The origin of this receptor is a woman aged 35 to 49 with acute or convalescent COVID-19. Sequencing used peripheral blood. CDR3: CSVVEQFGDNQPQHF. The CDR3 DNA reads TGCAGCGTTGTCGAACAGTTCGGTGATAATCAGCCCCAGCATTTT.